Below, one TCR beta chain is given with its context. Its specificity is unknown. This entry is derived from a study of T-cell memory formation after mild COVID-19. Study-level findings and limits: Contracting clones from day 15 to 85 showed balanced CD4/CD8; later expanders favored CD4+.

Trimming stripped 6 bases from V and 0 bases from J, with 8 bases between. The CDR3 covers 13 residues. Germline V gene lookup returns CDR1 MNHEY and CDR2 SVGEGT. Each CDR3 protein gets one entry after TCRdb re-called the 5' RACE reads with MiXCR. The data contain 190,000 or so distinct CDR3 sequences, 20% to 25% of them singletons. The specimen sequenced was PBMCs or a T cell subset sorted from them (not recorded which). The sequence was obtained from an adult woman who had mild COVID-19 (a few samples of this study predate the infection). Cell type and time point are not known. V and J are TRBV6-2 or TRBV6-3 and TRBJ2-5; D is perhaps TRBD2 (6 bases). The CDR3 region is CASRGLNQETQYF. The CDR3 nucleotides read TGTGCCAGCAGAGGACTAAACCAAGAGACCCAGTACTTC.